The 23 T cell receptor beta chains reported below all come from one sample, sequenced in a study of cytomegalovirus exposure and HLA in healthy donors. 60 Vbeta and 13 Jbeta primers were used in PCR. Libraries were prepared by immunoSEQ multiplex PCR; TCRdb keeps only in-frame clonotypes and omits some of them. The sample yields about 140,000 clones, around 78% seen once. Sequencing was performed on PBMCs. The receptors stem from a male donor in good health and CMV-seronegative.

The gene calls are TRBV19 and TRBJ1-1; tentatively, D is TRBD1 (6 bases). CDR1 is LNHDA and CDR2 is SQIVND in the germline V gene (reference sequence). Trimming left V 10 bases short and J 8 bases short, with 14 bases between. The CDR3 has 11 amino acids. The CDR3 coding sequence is TGTGCCACTGACACAGGGTTGGAAGCTTTCTTT. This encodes CATDTGLEAFF.

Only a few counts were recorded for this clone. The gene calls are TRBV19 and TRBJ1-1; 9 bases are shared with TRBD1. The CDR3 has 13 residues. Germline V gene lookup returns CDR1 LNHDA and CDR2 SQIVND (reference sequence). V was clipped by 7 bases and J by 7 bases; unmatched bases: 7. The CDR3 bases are TGTGCCAGTAAAAGGACAGGGGTCAGTGAAGCTTTCTTT. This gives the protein CASKRTGVSEAFF.

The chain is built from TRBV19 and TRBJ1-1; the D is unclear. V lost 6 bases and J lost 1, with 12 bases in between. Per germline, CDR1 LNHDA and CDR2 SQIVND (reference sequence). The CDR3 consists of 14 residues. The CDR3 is CASRLVGRNTEAFF. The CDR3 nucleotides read TGTGCCAGTAGACTAGTAGGGAGGAACACTGAAGCTTTCTTT.

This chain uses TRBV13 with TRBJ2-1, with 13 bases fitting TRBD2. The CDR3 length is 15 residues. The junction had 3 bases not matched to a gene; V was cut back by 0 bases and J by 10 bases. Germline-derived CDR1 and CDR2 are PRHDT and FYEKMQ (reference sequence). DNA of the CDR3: TGTGCCAGCAGCTTAGGACTAGCGGGGGGGCGGGAGCAGTTCTTC. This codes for CASSLGLAGGREQFF.

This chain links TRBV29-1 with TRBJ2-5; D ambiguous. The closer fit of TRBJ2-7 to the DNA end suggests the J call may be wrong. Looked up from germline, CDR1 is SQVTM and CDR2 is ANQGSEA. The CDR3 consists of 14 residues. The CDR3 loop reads CSVVKEIPDYEQYF. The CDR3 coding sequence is TGCAGCGTTGTTAAGGAGATCCCGGACTACGAGCAGTACTTC.

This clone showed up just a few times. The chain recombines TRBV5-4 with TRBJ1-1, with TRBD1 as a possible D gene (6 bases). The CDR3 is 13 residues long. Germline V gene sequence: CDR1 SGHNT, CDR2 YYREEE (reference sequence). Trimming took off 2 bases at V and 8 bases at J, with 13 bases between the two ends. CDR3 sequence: CASSFTGRNEAFF. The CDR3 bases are TGTGCCAGCAGCTTCACAGGGCGGAACGAAGCTTTCTTT.

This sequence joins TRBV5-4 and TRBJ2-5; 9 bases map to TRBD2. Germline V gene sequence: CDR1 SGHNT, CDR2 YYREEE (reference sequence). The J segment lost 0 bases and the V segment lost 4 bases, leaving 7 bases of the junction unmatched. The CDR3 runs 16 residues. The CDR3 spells CASSGGTSPNQETQYF. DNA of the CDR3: TGTGCCAGCAGCGGAGGGACTAGCCCGAACCAAGAGACCCAGTACTTC.

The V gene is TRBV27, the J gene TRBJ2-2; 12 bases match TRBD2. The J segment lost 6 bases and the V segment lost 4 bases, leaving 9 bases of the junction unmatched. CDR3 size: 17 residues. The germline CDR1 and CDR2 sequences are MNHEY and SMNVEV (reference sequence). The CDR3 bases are TGTGCCAGCAGTTCCCCTACTAGCGGGAGGCCCCCCGGGGAGCTGTTTTTT. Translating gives CASSSPTSGRPPGELFF.

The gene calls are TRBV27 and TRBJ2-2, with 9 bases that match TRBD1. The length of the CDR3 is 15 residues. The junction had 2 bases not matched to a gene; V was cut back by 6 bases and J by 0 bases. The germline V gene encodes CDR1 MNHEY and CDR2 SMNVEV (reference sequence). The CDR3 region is CASRWTGANTGELFF. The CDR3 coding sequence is TGTGCCAGCAGATGGACAGGGGCGAACACCGGGGAGCTGTTTTTT.

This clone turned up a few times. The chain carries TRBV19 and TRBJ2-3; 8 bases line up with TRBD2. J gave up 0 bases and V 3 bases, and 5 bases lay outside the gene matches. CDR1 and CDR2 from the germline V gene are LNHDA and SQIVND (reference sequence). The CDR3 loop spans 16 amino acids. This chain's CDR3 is CASSMARGASTDTQYF. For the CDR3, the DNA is TGTGCCAGTAGTATGGCGCGGGGGGCTAGCACAGATACGCAGTATTTT.

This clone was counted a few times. CDR3: CASSQQGAGNTIYF. CDR3 DNA: TGTGCCAGCAGCCAACAGGGGGCTGGAAACACCATATATTTT. The genes are TRBV4-2 and TRBJ1-3, with 7 bases that match TRBD1. The V gene end was trimmed by 2 bases and the J gene end by 2 bases; junction bases not matched to a gene: 0. The germline gives CDR1 LGHNA, CDR2 YNFKEQ. The CDR3 loop spans 14 amino acids.

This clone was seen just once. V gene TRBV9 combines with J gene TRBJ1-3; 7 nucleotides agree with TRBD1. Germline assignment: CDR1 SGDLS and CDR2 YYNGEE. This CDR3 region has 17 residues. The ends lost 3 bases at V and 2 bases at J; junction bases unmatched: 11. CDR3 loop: CASSAQQGKETGNTIYF. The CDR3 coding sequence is TGTGCCAGCAGCGCCCAACAGGGGAAAGAGACTGGAAACACCATATATTTT. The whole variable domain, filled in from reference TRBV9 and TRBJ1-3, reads DSGVTQTPKHLITATGQRVTLRCSPRSGDLSVYWYQQSLDQGLQFLIQYYNGEERAKGNILERFSAQQFPDLHSELNLSSLELGDSALYFCASSAQQGKETGNTIYFGEGSWLTVV.

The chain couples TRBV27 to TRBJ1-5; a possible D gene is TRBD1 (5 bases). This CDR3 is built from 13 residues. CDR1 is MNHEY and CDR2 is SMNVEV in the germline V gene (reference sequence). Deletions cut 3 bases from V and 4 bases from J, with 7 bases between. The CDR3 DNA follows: TGTGCCAGCAGTTTGGGGCGAAATCAGCCCCAGCATTTT. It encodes CASSLGRNQPQHF.

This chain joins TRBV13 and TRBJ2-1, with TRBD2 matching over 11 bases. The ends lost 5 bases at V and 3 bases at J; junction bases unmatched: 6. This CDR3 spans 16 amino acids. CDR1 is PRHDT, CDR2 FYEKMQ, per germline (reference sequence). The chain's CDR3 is CASSPPGLAGYNEQFF. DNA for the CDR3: TGTGCCAGCAGCCCACCAGGACTAGCGGGCTACAATGAGCAGTTCTTC.

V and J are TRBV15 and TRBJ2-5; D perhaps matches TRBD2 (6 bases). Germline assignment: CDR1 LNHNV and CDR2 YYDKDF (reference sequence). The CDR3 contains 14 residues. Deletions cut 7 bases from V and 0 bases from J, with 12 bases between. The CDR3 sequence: CATTGSGNQETQYF. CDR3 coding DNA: TGTGCCACCACGGGTAGCGGTAACCAAGAGACCCAGTACTTC.

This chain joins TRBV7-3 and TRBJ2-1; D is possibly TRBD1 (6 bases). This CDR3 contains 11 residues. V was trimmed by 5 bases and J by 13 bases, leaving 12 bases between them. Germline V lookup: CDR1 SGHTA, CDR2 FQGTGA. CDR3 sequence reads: CASSNWTEQFF. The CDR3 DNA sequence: TGTGCCAGCAGCAACTGGACAGAACAGTTCTTC.

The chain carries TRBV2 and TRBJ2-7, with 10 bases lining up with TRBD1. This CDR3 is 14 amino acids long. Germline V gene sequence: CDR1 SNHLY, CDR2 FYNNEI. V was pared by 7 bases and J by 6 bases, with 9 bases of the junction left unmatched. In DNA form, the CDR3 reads TGTGCCAGCACCACCGGGACAGGGGACGGCGAGCAGTACTTC. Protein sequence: CASTTGTGDGEQYF.

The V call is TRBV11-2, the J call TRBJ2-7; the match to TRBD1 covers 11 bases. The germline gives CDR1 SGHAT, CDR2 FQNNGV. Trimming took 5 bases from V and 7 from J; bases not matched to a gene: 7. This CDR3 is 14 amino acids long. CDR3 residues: CASSRTGGSEEQYF. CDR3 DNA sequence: TGTGCCAGCAGCCGGACAGGGGGCTCGGAGGAGCAGTACTTC.

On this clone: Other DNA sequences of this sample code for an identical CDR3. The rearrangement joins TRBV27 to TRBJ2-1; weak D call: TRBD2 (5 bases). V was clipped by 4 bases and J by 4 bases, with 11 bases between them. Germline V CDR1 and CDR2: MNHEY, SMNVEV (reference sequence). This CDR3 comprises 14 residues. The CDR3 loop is CASSSRTGYNEQFF. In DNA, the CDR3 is TGTGCCAGCAGTTCTAGAACGGGATACAATGAGCAGTTCTTC.

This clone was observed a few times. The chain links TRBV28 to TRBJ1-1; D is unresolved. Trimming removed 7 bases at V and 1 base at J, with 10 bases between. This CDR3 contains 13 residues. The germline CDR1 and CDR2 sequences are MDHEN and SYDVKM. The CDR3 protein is CASTLESNTEAFF. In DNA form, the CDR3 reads TGTGCCAGCACACTCGAGTCGAACACTGAAGCTTTCTTT. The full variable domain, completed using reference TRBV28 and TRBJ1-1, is DVKVTQSSRYLVKRTGEKVFLECVQDMDHENMFWYRQDPGLGLRLIYFSYDVKMKEKGDIPEGYSVSREKKERFSLILESASTNQTSMYLCASTLESNTEAFFGQGTRLTVV.

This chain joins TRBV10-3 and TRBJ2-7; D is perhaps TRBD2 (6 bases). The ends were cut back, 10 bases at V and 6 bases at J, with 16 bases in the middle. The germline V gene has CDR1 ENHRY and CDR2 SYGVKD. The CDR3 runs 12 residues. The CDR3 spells CASWDLSGEQYF. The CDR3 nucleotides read TGTGCCAGCTGGGACTTGTCGGGCGAGCAGTACTTC.

CDR3 region: CASSLNSNYGYTF. The CDR3 DNA sequence: TGCGCCAGCAGCTTAAACAGTAACTATGGCTACACCTTC. This rearrangement joins TRBV5-1 to TRBJ1-2; D is uncertain. The CDR3 is 13 amino acids. The V gene's germline CDR1 is SGHRS and CDR2 YFSETQ. V was trimmed by 2 bases and J by 1 base, leaving 6 bases between them.

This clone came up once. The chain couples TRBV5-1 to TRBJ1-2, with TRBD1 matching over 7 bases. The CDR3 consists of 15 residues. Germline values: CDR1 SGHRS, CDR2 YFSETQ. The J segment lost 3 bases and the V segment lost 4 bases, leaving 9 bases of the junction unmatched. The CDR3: CASSVGDSEYYGYTF. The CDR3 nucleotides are TGCGCCAGCAGCGTCGGGGACAGCGAATACTATGGCTACACCTTC. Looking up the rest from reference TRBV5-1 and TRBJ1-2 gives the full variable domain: KAGVTQTPRYLIKTRGQQVTLSCSPISGHRSVSWYQQTPGQGLQFLFEYFSETQRNKGNFPGRFSGRQFSNSRSEMNVSTLELGDSALYLCASSVGDSEYYGYTFGSGTRLTVV.